These T cell receptor beta chains were read from a single sample in a study of blood T cells in healthy people across ages. TCRdb passed the 5' RACE reads through MiXCR, listing each CDR3 protein once. The sample includes roughly 1,100,000 distinct CDR3 sequences, about 23% of them seen just once. Another study also made use of these data, one on T cells of mothers and their children.

Sequencing was done on a sample of blood. These receptors were taken from a girl aged 2 to 9 in good health. Each CDR3 is given with its conserved first and last residue. Each record gives: clone size, CDR3 length, D gene, J gene, V gene, CDR3 DNA, CDR3 protein. The D gene is left open where the match is weak. Not all rows give a size; the values are once, few, many and, for expanded clones, a class.

abundance: -; len: 15; d_gene: -; j_gene: TRBJ2-3; v_gene: TRBV10-3; CDR3nt: TGTGCCATCAGTCTACAGGGTTCCGGTGTAGATACGCAGTATTTT; CDR3aa: CAISLQGSGVDTQYF
abundance: -; len: 13; d_gene: -; j_gene: TRBJ1-2; v_gene: TRBV14; CDR3nt: TGTGCCAGCAGCCAAGTTGGGGGTGGCGGCTACCCCTTC; CDR3aa: CASSQVGGGGYPF
abundance: -; len: 14; d_gene: TRBD1; j_gene: TRBJ1-6; v_gene: TRBV7-9; CDR3nt: TGTGCCAGCAGCCCTGGACAGGGGGCCGCACCCCTCCACTTT; CDR3aa: CASSPGQGAAPLHF
abundance: -; len: 17; d_gene: -; j_gene: TRBJ2-3; v_gene: TRBV12-3/TRBV12-4; CDR3nt: TGTGCCAGCAGCACCCCAGGGGAGTGGGGTAGCACAGATACGCAGTATTTT; CDR3aa: CASSTPGEWGSTDTQYF
abundance: few; len: 14; d_gene: TRBD1; j_gene: TRBJ1-4; v_gene: TRBV27; CDR3nt: TGTGCCAGCAGTCGGACAGGGTTTAATGAAAAACTGTTTTTT; CDR3aa: CASSRTGFNEKLFF
abundance: -; len: 14; d_gene: TRBD2; j_gene: TRBJ2-1; v_gene: TRBV6-5; CDR3nt: TGTGCCAGCAGTTACAGCGGGAGTATGAATGAGCAGTTCTTC; CDR3aa: CASSYSGSMNEQFF
abundance: few; len: 15; d_gene: TRBD1; j_gene: TRBJ2-7; v_gene: TRBV7-2; CDR3nt: TGTGCCAGCAGCAAGACCGGGACAGGGTTCTACGAGCAGTACTTC; CDR3aa: CASSKTGTGFYEQYF
abundance: -; len: 14; d_gene: -; j_gene: TRBJ2-6; v_gene: TRBV5-1; CDR3nt: TGCGCCAGCAGACTGATTGCTGGGGCCAACGTCCTGACTTTC; CDR3aa: CASRLIAGANVLTF
abundance: few; len: 16; d_gene: -; j_gene: TRBJ2-5; v_gene: TRBV28; CDR3nt: TGTGCCAGCAGTTTATCGCCACTACCTTACCAAGAGACCCAGTACTTC; CDR3aa: CASSLSPLPYQETQYF
abundance: -; len: 13; d_gene: -; j_gene: TRBJ2-3; v_gene: TRBV14; CDR3nt: TGTGCCAGCAGCGAAGTAGGGACTGATACGCAGTATTTT; CDR3aa: CASSEVGTDTQYF
abundance: few; len: 14; d_gene: -; j_gene: TRBJ1-2; v_gene: TRBV29-1; CDR3nt: TGCAGCGCCCTTGGCTGGGAAGGTTTCTATGGCTACACCTTC; CDR3aa: CSALGWEGFYGYTF
abundance: few; len: 14; d_gene: -; j_gene: TRBJ1-1; v_gene: TRBV4-1; CDR3nt: TGCGCCAGCAGCCCCCTGTCGAAGAACACTGAAGCTTTCTTT; CDR3aa: CASSPLSKNTEAFF
abundance: few; len: 16; d_gene: TRBD1; j_gene: TRBJ2-7; v_gene: TRBV11-2; CDR3nt: TGTGCCAGCAGCTTAGTCGCGACAGGGACCTCCTACGAGCAGTACTTC; CDR3aa: CASSLVATGTSYEQYF
abundance: -; len: 14; d_gene: TRBD1; j_gene: TRBJ1-2; v_gene: TRBV20-1; CDR3nt: TGCAGTGCTAGAGATCGGGACAGGGGGGGCGGCTACACCTTC; CDR3aa: CSARDRDRGGGYTF